Following are 20 T cell receptor beta chains from one sample sequenced in a study of CD8+CD57+ T cells in acquired aplastic anemia. Sequencing involved patients with CD8+CD57+ cell expansion previously shown by flow cytometry. Profiling of TCR beta VDJ combinations and CDR3 sequences used genomic DNA as template. TCRdb ran MiXCR on the reads and lists one entry per CDR3 protein. The table has 150,000 to 180,000 distinct CDR3 sequences, just over 50% seen once. Sample: sorted CD4+, CD8+, or CD8+CD57+ T cells (not recorded which) from PBMCs. All receptors come from a human donor with aplastic anemia.

In regard to this clonotype: A much larger clone lies one base from this, so it may be a read error. The chain uses TRBV7-9 and TRBJ2-2; 7 nucleotides agree with TRBD1. The CDR3 covers 15 residues. Germline assignment: CDR1 SEHNR and CDR2 FQNEAQ (reference sequence). After removal of 5 bases from V and 4 bases from J, the junction contained 7 bases not matched to a gene. CDR3 loop: CASSAGTAATGELFF. The CDR3 bases are TGTGCCAGCAGCGCCGGGACAGCTGCCACCGGGGAGCTGTTTTTT.

V and J are TRBV7-9 and TRBJ1-1; no clear D. Germline V lookup: CDR1 SEHNR, CDR2 FQNEAQ (reference sequence). The V end lost 3 bases, the J end lost 1 base, and 9 bases lay between the germline ends. The CDR3 runs 14 residues. The CDR3 nucleotides read TGTGCCAGCAGCTTGGGGTCAGGGAACACTGAAGCTTTCTTT. It encodes CASSLGSGNTEAFF.

This clonotype was detected ten times or more. The gene calls are TRBV6-6 and TRBJ2-5; no reliable D call. In germline, CDR1 is MNHNY, CDR2 SVGAGI (reference sequence). The CDR3 consists of 15 residues. The V gene lost 10 bases and the J gene lost 1 base, with 19 bases spanning the gap. CDR3 region: CATAPVLSLQETQYF. DNA for the CDR3: TGTGCCACCGCCCCAGTCTTATCCCTCCAAGAGACCCAGTACTTC.

The chain employs TRBV2 and TRBJ2-5; the match to TRBD2 covers 11 bases. Per the germline V gene, CDR1 is SNHLY and CDR2 is FYNNEI. The CDR3 contains 14 residues. The J segment lost 3 bases and the V segment lost 6 bases, leaving 3 bases of the junction unmatched. The CDR3 DNA is TGTGCCAGCAGCCGACTAGCGGGGAAAGAGACCCAGTACTTC. It is translated as CASSRLAGKETQYF.

Only a few counts were recorded for this clonotype. The chain combines TRBV29-1 with TRBJ1-1; maybe TRBD1 (6 bases). Germline assignment: CDR1 SQVTM and CDR2 ANQGSEA. CDR3 size: 12 residues. With 4 bases removed from V and 4 bases from J, the gap between germline ends came to 10 bases. Written as DNA, the CDR3 is TGCAGCGTTGGGGGGCCAGGCACTGAAGCTTTCTTT. This translates into CSVGGPGTEAFF.

The CDR3, as DNA: TGTGCCAGCAGCGTCGGACAGGGTAGTCACAATGAGCAGTTCTTC. Protein sequence: CASSVGQGSHNEQFF. The chain carries TRBV11-1 and TRBJ2-1, with 8 bases matching TRBD1. The CDR3 sequence is 15 residues long. J gave up 5 bases and V 5 bases, and 8 bases lay outside the gene matches. Germline loops: CDR1 SGHAT, CDR2 FQDESV (reference sequence).

This clonotype has a handful of counts. V usage is TRBV2 and J usage is TRBJ1-2; 10 bases line up with TRBD1. The CDR3 spans 12 residues. V lost 8 bases, J lost 11 bases, and 8 bases stayed unmatched. Germline values: CDR1 SNHLY, CDR2 FYNNEI. CDR3 amino acids: CASLKPGQGYTF. CDR3 coding DNA: TGTGCCAGCCTTAAACCGGGACAGGGGTACACCTTC. The whole variable domain, filled in from reference TRBV2 and TRBJ1-2, reads EPEVTQTPSHQVTQMGQEVILRCVPISNHLYFYWYRQILGQKVEFLVSFYNNEISEKSEIFDDQFSVERPDGSNFTLKIRSTKLEDSAMYFCASLKPGQGYTFGSGTRLTVV.

Comment on this clonotype: This could be a read error, since a much larger clone is one nucleotide away. V gene TRBV5-8 combines with J gene TRBJ1-4; D is ambiguous. Germline V gene sequence: CDR1 SGHTS, CDR2 YDEGEE. The CDR3 runs 13 residues. The chain's CDR3 is CASNLVSDEKLFF. The CDR3 coding sequence is TGTGCCAGCAACTTGGTTAGCGATGAAAAACTGTTTTTT.

This chain uses TRBV19 with TRBJ2-1; perhaps TRBD2 as D (5 bases). The V and J ends lost 3 bases and 8 bases respectively, with 11 bases between them. Germline-derived CDR1 and CDR2 are LNHDA and SQIVND (reference sequence). This CDR3 has 13 residues. CDR3 nucleotides: TGTGCCAGTAGTATGGGTGTGAGGGATGAGCAGTTCTTC. It translates to CASSMGVRDEQFF.

This clonotype appeared many times. This chain joins TRBV9 and TRBJ2-1, with TRBD2 as a possible D gene (7 bases). V was shortened by 4 bases and J by 8 bases, with 16 bases between the two germline ends. The CDR3 runs 14 residues. Germline V gives CDR1 SGDLS, CDR2 YYNGEE. The CDR3 coding sequence is TGTGCCAGCAGCCTAGGGGGGGGCATCGATGAGCAGTTCTTC. Protein sequence: CASSLGGGIDEQFF.

This clonotype has a handful of counts. V gene TRBV2 combines with J gene TRBJ1-6; weak D call: TRBD1 (5 bases). From germline, CDR1 is SNHLY and CDR2 FYNNEI. V lost 1 base and J 8 bases, leaving 9 bases between the germline ends. The CDR3 is made up of 14 amino acids. Written as DNA, the CDR3 is TGTGCCAGCAGTGAAGGGGGGTTGTATTCACCCCTCCACTTT. Translated, it gives CASSEGGLYSPLHF.

The V and J genes are TRBV11-2 and TRBJ1-2, with TRBD1 identical over 9 bases. V shed 3 bases, J shed 8 bases, and the junction held 13 bases outside the gene matches. The CDR3 contains 16 residues. The germline V gene has CDR1 SGHAT and CDR2 FQNNGV. The CDR3 sequence is CASSLDRGSLGYGYTF. CDR3 coding DNA: TGTGCCAGCAGCTTGGACAGGGGATCATTGGGCTACGGCTACACCTTC.

Comments on this clonotype: A much bigger clone sits one base away, suggesting this may be a read error. This sequence joins TRBV9 and TRBJ1-1; no clear D. Trimming took off 0 bases at V and 6 bases at J, with 12 bases between the two ends. The germline V gene has CDR1 SGDLS and CDR2 YYNGEE. The CDR3 runs to 14 residues. This CDR3 reads CASSVAAGNAEAFF. The CDR3 region has the DNA TGTGCCAGCAGCGTAGCAGCGGGCAATGCTGAAGCTTTCTTT.

This clonotype was seen only a few times. The V gene is TRBV29-1, the J gene TRBJ1-4; D might be TRBD1 (5 bases). The CDR3 extends over 13 amino acids. Trimming pared 7 bases from V and 4 bases from J, leaving 13 bases between. Germline assignment: CDR1 SQVTM and CDR2 ANQGSEA. In nucleotides, the CDR3 is TGCAGCGCCTACAGACAGAATAATGAAAAACTGTTTTTT. Translation gives CSAYRQNNEKLFF.

This clonotype was counted many times. V is TRBV9 and J is TRBJ1-6; 7 nucleotides align to TRBD1. The CDR3 has 16 residues. CDR1 and CDR2 (germline): SGDLS, YYNGEE. Trimming cost V 4 bases and J 7 bases; bases outside gene matches: 11. CDR3 sequence reads: CASSPRRGRMNSPLHF. The CDR3 DNA sequence: TGTGCCAGCAGCCCTAGGAGGGGGCGAATGAATTCACCCCTCCACTTT.

At least ten counts were recorded for this clonotype. This rearrangement joins TRBV7-9 to TRBJ2-1; possible D gene TRBD1, 6 bases. Germline-derived CDR1 and CDR2 are SEHNR and FQNEAQ (reference sequence). The CDR3 consists of 12 residues. V lost 3 bases to trimming and J lost 10 bases, with 10 bases between them. The CDR3 nucleotides read TGTGCCAGCAGCTTGGGGACACAAGAGCAGTTCTTC. Translation: CASSLGTQEQFF.

This clonotype appeared a single time. One end of the junction does not line up with germline, which may come from a read error. The chain joins TRBV7-7 to TRBJ2-3; D gene unclear. CDR3 length: 14 residues. Germline CDR1 is SSHAT and CDR2 is FNYEAQ (reference sequence). CDR3 DNA: TGTGCTAGCAGCAGGCAGAGTTTGGGGGATACGCAGTATTTT. Translated: CASSRQSLGDTQYF. Full variable domain (remainder filled in from reference TRBV7-7 and TRBJ2-3): GAGVSQSPRYKVTKRGQDVTLRCDPISSHATLYWYQQALGQGPEFLTYFNYEAQPDKSGLPSDRFSAERPEGSISTLTIQRTEQRDSAMYRCASSRQSLGDTQYFGPGTRLTVL.

This clonotype has ten or more counts. The chain links TRBV19 to TRBJ1-6, with D maybe TRBD1 (6 bases). The length of the CDR3 is 15 residues. CDR1 and CDR2 from the germline V gene are LNHDA and SQIVND (reference sequence). The ends were cut back, 5 bases at V and 8 bases at J, with 16 bases in the middle. The CDR3 loop reads CASSPPDSSYSPLHF. The CDR3 coding sequence is TGTGCCAGTAGTCCCCCGGACAGTTCGTATTCACCCCTCCACTTT.

This clonotype has just one count. The chain recombines TRBV24-1 with TRBJ2-7; TRBD1 matches at 9 bases. V was clipped by 5 bases and J by 3 bases; unmatched bases: 7. Germline V gene sequence: CDR1 KGHDR, CDR2 SFDVKD. CDR3 length equals 15 residues. CDR3 bases: TGTGCCACCAGTGGAGCGGGACAGGGTATCTACGAGCAGTACTTC. It is translated as CATSGAGQGIYEQYF.

V gene TRBV20-1 combines with J gene TRBJ2-3; no firm D call. From germline, CDR1 is DFQATT and CDR2 SNEGSKA (reference sequence). Trimming removed 1 base from V and 6 bases from J, with 11 bases in between. The CDR3 spans 13 residues. The CDR3 region is CSARGRSRDTQYF. In DNA, the CDR3 is TGCAGTGCTAGAGGTCGGTCTCGCGATACGCAGTATTTT.